The 10 T cell receptor beta chains given below trace back to one sample, sequenced in a study of T cell clonality in common variable immunodeficiency. Some clones are missing from TCRdb's copy, which holds only in-frame ones; the method was immunoSEQ multiplex PCR. The sample has tens of thousands of clones, none seen only once. Input material: peripheral blood mononuclear cells. The receptors derive from a person aged 18 to 75 in good health.

This clone was counted many times. The read ends 3 residues before the CDR3 terminus; that terminus is restored from the germline J gene. The rearrangement uses TRBV5-1 and TRBJ2-1, with D possibly TRBD2 on 6 matching bases. Trimming took 2 bases from V and 4 from J, leaving 10 bases between them. This CDR3 is built from 14 residues. Germline V gene data show CDR1 as SGHRS and CDR2 as YFSETQ. The CDR3: CASSFNGGYNEQFF. The covered CDR3 bases are TGCGCCAGCAGCTTTAACGGGGGTTACAATGAG. The variable domain in full, with the rest retrieved from reference TRBV5-1 and TRBJ2-1, is KAGVTQTPRYLIKTRGQQVTLSCSPISGHRSVSWYQQTPGQGLQFLFEYFSETQRNKGNFPGRFSGRQFSNSRSEMNVSTLELGDSALYLCASSFNGGYNEQFFGPGTRLTVL.

This clone came up many times. The CDR3 goes on 3 residues after the read ends, and that part is filled in from the germline J gene. J is TRBJ1-1 and V is TRBV5-4, with D tentatively TRBD1 (6 bases). The CDR3 sequence is 14 residues long. Looked up from germline, CDR1 is SGHNT and CDR2 is YYREEE (reference sequence). V lost 1 base, J lost 1 base, and 8 bases lay in between. Incomplete CDR3 DNA: TGTGCCAGCAGCTTGCAGGGGACGAACACTGAA. Amino acid sequence: CASSLQGTNTE. The whole CDR3 sequence is CASSLQGTNTEAFF.

This clone was seen many times. The CDR3 extends 3 residues past the end of the read, so its final part is completed from the germline J gene. This rearrangement joins TRBV15 to TRBJ2-1, with 8 bases identical to TRBD2. The V and J ends lost 6 bases and 8 bases, in that order; junction bases with no gene match: 12. The CDR3 loop spans 15 amino acids. CDR1 and CDR2 from the germline V gene are LNHNV and YYDKDF (reference sequence). The part of the CDR3 DNA that was read is TGTGCCACCAGTATTCGGGGGGGGCCTTTGGATGAG. It encodes CATSIRGGPLDE. The complete CDR3 protein is CATSIRGGPLDEQFF.

Only a few counts were recorded for this clone. Read sequence stops 3 residues before the CDR3 end, and the germline J gene provides the missing end. The chain is built from TRBV6-1 and TRBJ2-1; D is perhaps TRBD2 (6 bases). The CDR3 is made up of 16 amino acids. The germline V gene encodes CDR1 MNHNS and CDR2 SASEGT. With 2 bases removed from V and 0 bases from J, the gap between germline ends came to 11 bases. The covered CDR3 bases are TGTGCCAGCAGTGAAACTAGCAAGAACTCCTACAATGAG. It yields the protein CASSETSKNSYNE. In full, the CDR3 is CASSETSKNSYNEQFF.

This clone has only a few counts. The read terminates 3 residues before the CDR3 end, so the remaining end is supplied by the germline J gene. The chain recombines TRBV19 with TRBJ1-2, with no clear D. The CDR3 covers 14 residues. Germline V gene sequence: CDR1 LNHDA, CDR2 SQIVND (reference sequence). This CDR3 is CASSISASSYDYTF. Incomplete CDR3 DNA: TGTGCCAGTAGTATAAGCGCCAGCTCCTACGAC.

Ten or more counts support this clone. With the read ending 3 residues before the CDR3 end, the germline J gene is used to fill in that end. The rearrangement uses TRBV4-1 and TRBJ1-1; no reliable D call. CDR3 length equals 14 residues. Trimming removed 1 base at V and 3 bases at J, with 9 bases between. CDR1 and CDR2 (germline): MGHRA, YSYEKL. CDR3 DNA (partial): TGCGCCAGCAGCCAAGCTCCGGGGTACACTGAA. Its translation is CASSQAPGYTE. The whole CDR3 is CASSQAPGYTEAFF.

This clone was counted ten times or more. CDR3 bases read: TGCAGTGCTAGAGATCGCGGGGGGGGTCTAAATGAG. Its protein is CSARDRGGGLNE. The whole CDR3 is CSARDRGGGLNEQFF. The chain links TRBV20-1 to TRBJ2-1, with 9 positions matching TRBD2. With the read ending 3 residues before the CDR3 end, the germline J gene is used to fill in that end. This CDR3 is built from 15 residues. Germline V lookup: CDR1 DFQATT, CDR2 SNEGSKA (reference sequence). Trimming removed 0 bases from V and 7 bases from J; junction bases left unmatched: 7.

This clone appeared many times. The read is 3 residues too short to cover the CDR3 end, so that end is filled in from the germline J gene. This chain links TRBV29-1 with TRBJ1-1; D is unclear. This CDR3 spans 10 amino acids. Between the trimmed V and J ends, which lost 7 bases and 5 bases, there was a span of 8 bases. Germline lookup yields CDR1 SQVTM and CDR2 ANQGSEA. CDR3 protein: CSARLTEAFF. Partial CDR3 DNA: TGCAGCGCCCGTCTGACTGAA.

This clone occurred many times. The read halts 3 residues ahead of the CDR3 end, with the missing end drawn from the germline J gene. The chain has TRBV6-4 and TRBJ1-4; weak D call: TRBD1 (5 bases). The germline V gene encodes CDR1 MRHNA and CDR2 SNTAGT. The length of the CDR3 is 14 residues. Between the trimmed V and J ends, which lost 6 bases and 8 bases, there was a span of 16 bases. CDR3 amino acids: CASSPQGSQEKLFF. CDR3 bases read: TGTGCCAGCAGCCCTCAGGGAAGTCAAGAAAAA.

This clone was detected many times. The CDR3 is cut off 3 residues early in the read; its end comes from the germline J gene. The chain couples TRBV7-2 to TRBJ2-1; 10 bases are a match to TRBD1. Germline-derived CDR1 and CDR2 are SGHTA and FQGNSA. This CDR3 has 15 amino acids. With V trimmed by 4 bases and J by 0 bases, 0 bases remained unmatched. The CDR3 bases that were read are TGTGCCAGCAGCTGGACAGGGGGCTCCTACAATGAG. It is translated as CASSWTGGSYNE. The full CDR3 sequence reads CASSWTGGSYNEQFF. The entire variable domain, with the rest obtained from reference TRBV7-2 and TRBJ2-1, is as follows: GAGVSQSPSNKVTEKGKDVELRCDPISGHTALYWYRQSLGQGLEFLIYFQGNSAPDKSGLPSDRFSAERTGGSVSTLTIQRTQQEDSAVYLCASSWTGGSYNEQFFGPGTRLTVL.